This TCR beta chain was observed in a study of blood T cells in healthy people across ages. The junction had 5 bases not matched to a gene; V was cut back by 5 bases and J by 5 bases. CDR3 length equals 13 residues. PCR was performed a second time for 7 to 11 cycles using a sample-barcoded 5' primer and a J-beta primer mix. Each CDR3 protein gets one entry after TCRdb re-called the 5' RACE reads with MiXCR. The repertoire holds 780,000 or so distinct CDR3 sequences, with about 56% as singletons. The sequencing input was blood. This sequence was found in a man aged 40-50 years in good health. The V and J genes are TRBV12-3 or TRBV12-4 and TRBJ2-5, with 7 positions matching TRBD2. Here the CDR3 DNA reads TGTGCCAGCAGTCACGGGGGGAGGGAGACCCAGTACTTC. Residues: CASSHGGRETQYF.